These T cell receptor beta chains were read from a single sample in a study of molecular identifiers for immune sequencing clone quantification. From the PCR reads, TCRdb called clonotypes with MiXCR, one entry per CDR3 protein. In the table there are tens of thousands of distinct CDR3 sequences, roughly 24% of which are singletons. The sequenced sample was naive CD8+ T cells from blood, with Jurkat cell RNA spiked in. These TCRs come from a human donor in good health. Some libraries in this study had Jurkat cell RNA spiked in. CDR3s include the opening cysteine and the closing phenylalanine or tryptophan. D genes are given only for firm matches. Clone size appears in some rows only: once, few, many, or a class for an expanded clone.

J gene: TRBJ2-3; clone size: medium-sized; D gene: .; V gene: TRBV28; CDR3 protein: CASSPPEASTDTQYF; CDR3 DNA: TGTGCCAGCAGTCCCCCGGAGGCGAGCACAGATACGCAGTATTTT
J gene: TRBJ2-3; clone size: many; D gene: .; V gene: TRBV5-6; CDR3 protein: CASSLQDDTQYF; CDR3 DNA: TGTGCCAGCAGCTTGCAGGATGATACGCAGTATTTT
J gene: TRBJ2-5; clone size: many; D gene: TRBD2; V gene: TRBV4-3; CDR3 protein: CASSQGLAGQETQYF; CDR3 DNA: TGCGCCAGCAGCCAGGGACTAGCGGGCCAAGAGACCCAGTACTTC
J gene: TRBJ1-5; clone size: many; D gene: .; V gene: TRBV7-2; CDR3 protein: CASSPWGNQPQHF; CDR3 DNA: TGTGCCAGCAGTCCGTGGGGCAATCAGCCCCAGCATTTT
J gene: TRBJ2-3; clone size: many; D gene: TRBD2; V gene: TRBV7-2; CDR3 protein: CASSLVWGLAGGPGDTQYF; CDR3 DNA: TGTGCCAGCAGCTTAGTTTGGGGACTAGCGGGAGGCCCTGGAGATACGCAGTATTTT
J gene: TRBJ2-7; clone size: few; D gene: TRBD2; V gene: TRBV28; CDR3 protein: CASSTTSGVSYEQYF; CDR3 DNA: TGTGCCAGCAGTACCACTAGCGGGGTCTCCTACGAGCAGTACTTC
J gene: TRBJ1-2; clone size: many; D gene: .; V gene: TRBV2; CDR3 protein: CASSEARWPGYGYTF; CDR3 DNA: TGTGCCAGCAGTGAAGCGCGTTGGCCAGGCTATGGCTACACCTTC
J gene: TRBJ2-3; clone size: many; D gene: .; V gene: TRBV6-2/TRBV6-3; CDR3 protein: CASSYLVADTQYF; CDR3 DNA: TGTGCCAGCAGTTACTTGGTAGCTGATACGCAGTATTTT
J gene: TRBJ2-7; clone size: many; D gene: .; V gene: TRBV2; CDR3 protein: CATTQWEGAYEQYF; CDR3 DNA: TGTGCCACTACACAATGGGAGGGGGCCTACGAGCAGTACTTC
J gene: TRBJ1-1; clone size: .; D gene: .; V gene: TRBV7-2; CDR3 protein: CASSPWGGARVGATEAFF; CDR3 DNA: TGTGCCAGCAGCCCCTGGGGGGGCGCCAGGGTAGGTGCCACTGAAGCTTTCTTT
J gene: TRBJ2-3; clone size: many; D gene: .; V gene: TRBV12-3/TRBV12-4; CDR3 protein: CASSILPDSTDTQYF; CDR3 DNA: TGTGCCAGCAGTATCCTCCCGGACAGCACAGATACGCAGTATTTT
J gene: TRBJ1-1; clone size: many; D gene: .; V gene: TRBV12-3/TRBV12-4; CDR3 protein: CASSPGGDQAFF; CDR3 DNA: TGTGCCAGCAGTCCCGGGGGGGATCAAGCTTTCTTT
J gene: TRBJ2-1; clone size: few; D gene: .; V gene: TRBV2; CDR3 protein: CASLSDTLNNEQFF; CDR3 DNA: TGTGCCAGCCTTAGTGATACCCTCAACAATGAGCAGTTCTTC
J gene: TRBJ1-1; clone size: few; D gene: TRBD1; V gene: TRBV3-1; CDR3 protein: CASTQARQGRILAFF; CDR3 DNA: TGTGCCAGCACCCAGGCCAGACAGGGGCGGATTTTAGCTTTCTTT
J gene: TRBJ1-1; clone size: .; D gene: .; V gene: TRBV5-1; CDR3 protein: CASSSGSEAFF; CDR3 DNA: TGCGCCAGCAGCTCAGGGTCTGAAGCTTTCTTT
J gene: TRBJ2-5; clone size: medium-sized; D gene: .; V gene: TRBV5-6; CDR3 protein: CASSGGDPRRETQYF; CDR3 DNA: TGTGCCAGCAGTGGCGGAGACCCTAGACGGGAGACCCAGTACTTC
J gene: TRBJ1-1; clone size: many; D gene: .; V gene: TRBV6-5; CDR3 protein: CASSYGGTEAFF; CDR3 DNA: TGTGCCAGCAGTTACGGTGGCACTGAAGCTTTCTTT
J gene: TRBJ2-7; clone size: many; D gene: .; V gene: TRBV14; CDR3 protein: CASSQDIHRVAYEQYF; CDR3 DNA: TGTGCCAGCAGCCAAGATATCCACAGGGTAGCCTACGAGCAGTACTTC
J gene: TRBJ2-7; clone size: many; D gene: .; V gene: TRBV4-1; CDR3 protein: CASSPDGSYEQYF; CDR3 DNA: TGCGCCAGCAGCCCGGACGGCTCCTACGAGCAGTACTTC
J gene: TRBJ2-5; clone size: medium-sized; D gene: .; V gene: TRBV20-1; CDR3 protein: CSALEEAQYF; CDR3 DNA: TGCAGTGCCCTCGAAGAGGCCCAGTACTTC
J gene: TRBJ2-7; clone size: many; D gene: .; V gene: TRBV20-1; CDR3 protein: CSARAWTSNSYEQYF; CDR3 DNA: TGCAGTGCTAGGGCCTGGACGTCTAACTCCTACGAGCAGTACTTC
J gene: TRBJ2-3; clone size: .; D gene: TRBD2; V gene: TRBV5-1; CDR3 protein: CASSLAGGRDTQYF; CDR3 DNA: TGCGCCAGCAGCTTGGCCGGCGGGAGAGATACGCAGTATTTT
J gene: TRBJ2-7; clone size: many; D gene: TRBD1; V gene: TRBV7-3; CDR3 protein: CASSLTGTGDEQYF; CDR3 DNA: TGTGCCAGCAGCTTAACGGGGACAGGGGACGAGCAGTACTTC
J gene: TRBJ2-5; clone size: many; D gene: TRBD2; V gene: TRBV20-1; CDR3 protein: CSARSSGGYQETQYF; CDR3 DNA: TGCAGTGCTAGAAGTAGCGGGGGGTACCAAGAGACCCAGTACTTC
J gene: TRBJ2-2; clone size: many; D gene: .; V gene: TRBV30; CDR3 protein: CAWRWGVGELFF; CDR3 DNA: TGTGCCTGGAGGTGGGGAGTCGGGGAGCTGTTTTTT
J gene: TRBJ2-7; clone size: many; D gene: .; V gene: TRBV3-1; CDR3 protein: CASSDSGPYEQYF; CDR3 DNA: TGTGCCAGCAGTGATAGCGGTCCCTACGAGCAGTACTTC
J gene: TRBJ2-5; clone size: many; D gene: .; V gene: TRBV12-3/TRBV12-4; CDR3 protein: CASSDQETQYF; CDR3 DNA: TGTGCCAGCAGTGACCAAGAGACCCAGTACTTC
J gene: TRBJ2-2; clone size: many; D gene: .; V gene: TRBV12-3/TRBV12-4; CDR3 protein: CASSFVGNGYTGELFF; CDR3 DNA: TGTGCCAGCAGTTTTGTGGGAAACGGGTACACCGGGGAGCTGTTTTTT
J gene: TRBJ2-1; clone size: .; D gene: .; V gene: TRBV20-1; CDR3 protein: CSATPFPFSYNEQFF; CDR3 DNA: TGCAGTGCTACGCCTTTTCCCTTTTCCTACAATGAGCAGTTCTTC
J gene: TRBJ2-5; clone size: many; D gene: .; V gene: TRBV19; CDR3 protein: CASSLGSWETQYF; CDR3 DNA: TGTGCCAGTAGTTTGGGATCTTGGGAGACCCAGTACTTC
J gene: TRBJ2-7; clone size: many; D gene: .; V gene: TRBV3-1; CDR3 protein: CASSQESWLGEQYF; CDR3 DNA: TGTGCCAGCAGCCAAGAGAGTTGGCTGGGCGAGCAGTACTTC
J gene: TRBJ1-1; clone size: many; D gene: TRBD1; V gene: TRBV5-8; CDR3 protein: CASSPGTVGFINTEAFF; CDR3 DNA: TGTGCCAGCAGCCCAGGGACAGTCGGCTTTATTAACACTGAAGCTTTCTTT
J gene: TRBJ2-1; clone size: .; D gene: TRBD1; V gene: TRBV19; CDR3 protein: CASSPGQVLSYNEQFF; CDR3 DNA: TGTGCCAGTAGTCCCGGACAGGTCCTCTCCTACAATGAGCAGTTCTTC
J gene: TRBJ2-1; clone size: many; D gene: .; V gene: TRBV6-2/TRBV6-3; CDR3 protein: CASSYGLSWDEQFF; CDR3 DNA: TGTGCCAGCAGTTACGGCCTATCCTGGGATGAGCAGTTCTTC
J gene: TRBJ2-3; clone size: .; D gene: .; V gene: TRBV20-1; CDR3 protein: CSARVPRGEKVLDTQYF; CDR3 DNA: TGCAGTGCTAGAGTCCCCCGAGGGGAAAAGGTCCTAGATACGCAGTATTTT
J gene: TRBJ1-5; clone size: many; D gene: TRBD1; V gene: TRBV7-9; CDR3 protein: CASSRGQGIQPQHF; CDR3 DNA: TGTGCCAGCAGTCGGGGACAGGGGATTCAGCCCCAGCATTTT
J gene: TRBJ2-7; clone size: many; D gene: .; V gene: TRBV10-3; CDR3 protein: CAISESTTPGYEQYF; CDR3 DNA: TGTGCCATCAGTGAGTCGACTACCCCCGGCTACGAGCAGTACTTC
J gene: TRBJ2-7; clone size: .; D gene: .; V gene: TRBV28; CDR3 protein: CASKDPKVGQYF; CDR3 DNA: TGTGCCAGCAAGGACCCCAAAGTCGGGCAGTACTTC
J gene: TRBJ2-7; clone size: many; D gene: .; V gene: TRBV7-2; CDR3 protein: CASSPQNEQYF; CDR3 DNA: TGTGCCAGCAGCCCACAGAACGAGCAGTACTTC
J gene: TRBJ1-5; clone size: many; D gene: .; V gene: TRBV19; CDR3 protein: CASSPRETLYQPQHF; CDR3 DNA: TGTGCCAGTAGTCCCCGGGAGACATTGTATCAGCCCCAGCATTTT
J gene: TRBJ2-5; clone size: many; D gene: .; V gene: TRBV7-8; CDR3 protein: CASSFRDSQETQYF; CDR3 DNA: TGTGCCAGCAGCTTTCGTGACAGCCAAGAGACCCAGTACTTC
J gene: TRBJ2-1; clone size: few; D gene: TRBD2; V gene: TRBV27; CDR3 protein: CASSLTGGGYNEQFF; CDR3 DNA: TGTGCCAGCAGTTTGACGGGAGGGGGATACAATGAGCAGTTCTTC
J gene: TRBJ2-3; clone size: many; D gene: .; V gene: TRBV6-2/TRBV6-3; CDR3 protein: CASSFGDSLPTTHTDTQYF; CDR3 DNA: TGTGCCAGCAGTTTCGGTGACAGCCTACCCACAACACACACAGATACGCAGTATTTT
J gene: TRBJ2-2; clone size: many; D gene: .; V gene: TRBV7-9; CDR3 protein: CASSSPRQNTGELFF; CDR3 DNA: TGTGCCAGCAGCTCGCCCCGCCAGAACACCGGGGAGCTGTTTTTT
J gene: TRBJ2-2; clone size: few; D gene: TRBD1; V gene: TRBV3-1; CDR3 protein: CASSLGQAVANTGELFF; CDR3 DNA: TGTGCCAGCAGCCTGGGACAGGCAGTCGCGAACACCGGGGAGCTGTTTTTT
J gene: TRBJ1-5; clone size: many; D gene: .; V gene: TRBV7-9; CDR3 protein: CASSLDERTGQDQPQHF; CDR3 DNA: TGTGCCAGCAGCTTAGATGAACGAACAGGGCAAGATCAGCCCCAGCATTTT
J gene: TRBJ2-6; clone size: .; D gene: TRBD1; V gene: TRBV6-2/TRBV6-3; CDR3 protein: CANSPTPKTGGTPYSGANVLPF; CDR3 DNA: TGTGCCAACAGTCCGACCCCGAAGACAGGGGGCACCCCTTACTCTGGGGCCAACGTCCTGCCTTTC
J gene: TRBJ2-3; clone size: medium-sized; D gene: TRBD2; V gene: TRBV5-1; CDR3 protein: CASSLDGLAGTPDTQYF; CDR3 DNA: TGCGCCAGCAGCTTGGATGGGCTAGCGGGGACCCCAGATACGCAGTATTTT
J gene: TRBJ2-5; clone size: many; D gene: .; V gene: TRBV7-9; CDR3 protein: CASSFQEEETQYF; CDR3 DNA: TGTGCCAGCAGCTTTCAGGAGGAAGAGACCCAGTACTTC
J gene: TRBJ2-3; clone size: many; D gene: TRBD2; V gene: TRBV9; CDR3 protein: CASSVGALGLAGRDTQYF; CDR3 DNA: TGTGCCAGCAGCGTAGGTGCCCTAGGGCTAGCGGGGAGAGATACGCAGTATTTT
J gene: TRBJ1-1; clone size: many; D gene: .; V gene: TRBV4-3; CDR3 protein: CASSRSQGFEKAFF; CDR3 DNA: TGCGCCAGCAGCCGATCACAGGGATTTGAAAAAGCTTTCTTT
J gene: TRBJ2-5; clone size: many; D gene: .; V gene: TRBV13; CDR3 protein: CASSPTGEFAQETQYF; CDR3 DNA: TGTGCCAGCAGCCCGACGGGGGAGTTCGCACAAGAGACCCAGTACTTC
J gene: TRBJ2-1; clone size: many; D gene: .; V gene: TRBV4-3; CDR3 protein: CASSQDTPGYNEQFF; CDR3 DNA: TGCGCCAGCAGCCAAGATACACCGGGGTACAATGAGCAGTTCTTC